This TCR beta chain was obtained from a study of blood T cell repertoires in COVID-19. Whole-study context: Sites in the United States, Italy and Spain provided acute and convalescent COVID-19 samples. Nucleic acid was either cDNA or gDNA, and it came from T cells, B-cell-depleted T cells, or PBMCs.

Original processing methods: Amplified reference gene primers provided the basis for estimating nucleated cell counts. Clones were sequenced by immunoSEQ multiplex PCR, and TCRdb holds only the in-frame ones, with some missing. The DNA gave D and trimming, while V, J and clone size come from that table. Of about 100,000 clones listed, more than 75% were seen once; the top ten hold approximately 7%. This sequence originates from a man in his thirties or forties in a cohort sampled during active COVID-19. Sequenced sample: peripheral blood.

CDR3 in amino acids: CASSQRTANTGELFF. In DNA, the CDR3 is TGTGCCAGCAGCCAAAGAACAGCCAACACCGGGGAGCTGTTTTTT. The V call is TRBV14, the J call TRBJ2-2; no reliable D call. Germline-derived CDR1 and CDR2 are SGHDN and FVKESK. V was clipped by 2 bases and J by 2 bases, with 9 bases between them. This CDR3 is 15 amino acids long.